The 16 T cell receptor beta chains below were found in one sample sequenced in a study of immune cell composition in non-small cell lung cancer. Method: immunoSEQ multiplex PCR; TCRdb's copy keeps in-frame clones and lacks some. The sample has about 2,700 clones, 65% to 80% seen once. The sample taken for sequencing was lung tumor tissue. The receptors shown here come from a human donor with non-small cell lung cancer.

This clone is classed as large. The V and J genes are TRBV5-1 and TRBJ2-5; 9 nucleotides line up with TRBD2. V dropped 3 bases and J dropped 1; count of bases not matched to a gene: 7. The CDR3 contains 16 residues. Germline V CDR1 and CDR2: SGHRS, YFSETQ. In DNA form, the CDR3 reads TGCGCCAGCAGCTCCAGGGAGCGGGGGGCCCAAGAGACCCAGTACTTC. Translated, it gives CASSSRERGAQETQYF.

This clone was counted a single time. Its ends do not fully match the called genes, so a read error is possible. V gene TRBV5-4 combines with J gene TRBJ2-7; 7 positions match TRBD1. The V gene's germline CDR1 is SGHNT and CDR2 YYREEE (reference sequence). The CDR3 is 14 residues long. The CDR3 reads CASSSRTDPGQLDF. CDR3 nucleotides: TGTGCCAGCAGCTCGAGAACCGACCCGGGACAGCTCGACTTC.

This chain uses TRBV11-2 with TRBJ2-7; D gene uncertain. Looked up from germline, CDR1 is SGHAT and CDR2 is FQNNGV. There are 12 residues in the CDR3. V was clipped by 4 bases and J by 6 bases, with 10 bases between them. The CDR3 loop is CASSSESGEQYF. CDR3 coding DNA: TGTGCCAGCAGCTCGGAGAGTGGCGAGCAGTACTTC.

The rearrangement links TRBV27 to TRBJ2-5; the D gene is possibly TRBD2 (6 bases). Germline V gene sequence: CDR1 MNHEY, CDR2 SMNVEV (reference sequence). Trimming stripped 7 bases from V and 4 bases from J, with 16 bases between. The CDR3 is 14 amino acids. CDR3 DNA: TGTGCCAGCACTAGACTAGGGGCCGGAGAGACCCAGTACTTC. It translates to CASTRLGAGETQYF.

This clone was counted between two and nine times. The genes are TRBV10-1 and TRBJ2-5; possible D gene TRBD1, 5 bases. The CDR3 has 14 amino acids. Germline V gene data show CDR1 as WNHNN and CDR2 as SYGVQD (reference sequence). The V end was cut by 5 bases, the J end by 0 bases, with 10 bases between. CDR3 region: CASSLDSDQETQYF. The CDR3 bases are TGCGCCAGCAGTCTAGACAGCGACCAAGAGACCCAGTACTTC.

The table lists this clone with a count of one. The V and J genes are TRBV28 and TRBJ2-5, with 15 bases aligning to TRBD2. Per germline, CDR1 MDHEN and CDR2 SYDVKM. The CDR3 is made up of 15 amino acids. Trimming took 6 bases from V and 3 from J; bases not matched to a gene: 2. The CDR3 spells CASRRTSGGEETQYF. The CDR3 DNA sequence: TGTGCCAGCAGACGGACTAGCGGGGGGGAAGAGACCCAGTACTTC.

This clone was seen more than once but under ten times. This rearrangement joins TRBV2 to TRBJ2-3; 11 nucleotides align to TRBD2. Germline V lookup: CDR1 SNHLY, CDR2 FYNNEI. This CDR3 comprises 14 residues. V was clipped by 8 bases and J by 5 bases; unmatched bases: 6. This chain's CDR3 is CASRGTSGRDTQYF. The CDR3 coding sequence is TGTGCCAGCCGAGGGACTAGCGGCAGAGATACGCAGTATTTT.

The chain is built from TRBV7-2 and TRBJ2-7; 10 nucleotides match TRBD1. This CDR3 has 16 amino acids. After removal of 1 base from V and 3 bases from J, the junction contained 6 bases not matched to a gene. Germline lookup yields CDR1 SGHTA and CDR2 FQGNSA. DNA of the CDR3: TGTGCCAGCAGCTTAGTCTTCGGACAGGGGGTCTACGAGCAGTACTTC. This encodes CASSLVFGQGVYEQYF.

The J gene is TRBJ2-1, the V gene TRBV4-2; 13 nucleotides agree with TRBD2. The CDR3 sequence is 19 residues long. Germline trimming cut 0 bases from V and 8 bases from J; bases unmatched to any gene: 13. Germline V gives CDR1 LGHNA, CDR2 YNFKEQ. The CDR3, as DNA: TGTGCCAGCAGCCAAGACCCACCCCGGACTAGCGGGGGATCGGATGAGCAGTTCTTC. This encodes CASSQDPPRTSGGSDEQFF.

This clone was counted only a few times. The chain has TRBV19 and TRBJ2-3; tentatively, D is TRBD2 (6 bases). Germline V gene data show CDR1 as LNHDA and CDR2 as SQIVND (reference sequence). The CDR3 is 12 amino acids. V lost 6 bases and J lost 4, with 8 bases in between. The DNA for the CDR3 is TGTGCCAGTAGCGGGGGACCAGATACGCAGTATTTT. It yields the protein CASSGGPDTQYF. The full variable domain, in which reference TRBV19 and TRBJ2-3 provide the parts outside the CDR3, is DGGITQSPKYLFRKEGQNVTLSCEQNLNHDAMYWYRQDPGQGLRLIYYSQIVNDFQKGDIAEGYSVSREKKESFPLTVTSAQKNPTAFYLCASSGGPDTQYFGPGTRLTVL.

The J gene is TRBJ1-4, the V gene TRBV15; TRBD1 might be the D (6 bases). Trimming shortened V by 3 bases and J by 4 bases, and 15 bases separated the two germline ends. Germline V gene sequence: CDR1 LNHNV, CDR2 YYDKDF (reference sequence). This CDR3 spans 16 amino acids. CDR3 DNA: TGTGCCACCAGCAGTGATGAAGGGGGTTTTAATGAAAAACTGTTTTTT. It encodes CATSSDEGGFNEKLFF.

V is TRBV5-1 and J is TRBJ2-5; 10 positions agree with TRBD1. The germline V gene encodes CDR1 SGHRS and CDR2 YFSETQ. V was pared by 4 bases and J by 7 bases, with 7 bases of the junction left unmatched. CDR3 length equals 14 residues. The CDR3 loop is CASSTSGQGGTQYF. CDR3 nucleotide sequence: TGCGCCAGCAGCACATCAGGACAGGGGGGGACCCAGTACTTC.

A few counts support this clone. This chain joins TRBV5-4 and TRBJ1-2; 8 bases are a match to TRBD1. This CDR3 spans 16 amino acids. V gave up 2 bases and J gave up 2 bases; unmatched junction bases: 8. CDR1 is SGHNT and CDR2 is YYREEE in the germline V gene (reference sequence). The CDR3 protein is CASSLPGQESNYGYTF. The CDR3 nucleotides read TGTGCCAGCAGCTTACCGGGACAGGAATCCAACTATGGCTACACCTTC.

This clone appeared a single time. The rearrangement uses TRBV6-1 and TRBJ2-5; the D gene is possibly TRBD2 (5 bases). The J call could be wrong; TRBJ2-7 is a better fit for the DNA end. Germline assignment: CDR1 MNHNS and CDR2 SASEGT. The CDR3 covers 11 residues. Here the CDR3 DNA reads TGTGCCAGCGGCAGAGGGAACGAGCAGTACTTC. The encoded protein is CASGRGNEQYF.

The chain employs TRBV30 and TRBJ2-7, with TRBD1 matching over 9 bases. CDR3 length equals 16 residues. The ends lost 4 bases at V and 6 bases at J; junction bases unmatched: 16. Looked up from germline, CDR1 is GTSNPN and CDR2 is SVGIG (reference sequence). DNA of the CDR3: TGTGCCTGGAAACCTCAAAGTGGACAGGGGCCGGGCGAGCAGTACTTC. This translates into CAWKPQSGQGPGEQYF.

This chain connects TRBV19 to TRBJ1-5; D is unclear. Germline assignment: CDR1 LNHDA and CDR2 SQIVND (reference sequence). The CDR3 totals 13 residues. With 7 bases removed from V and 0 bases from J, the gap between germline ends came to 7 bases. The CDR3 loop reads CASTGYSNQPQHF. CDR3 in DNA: TGTGCCAGTACGGGTTATAGCAATCAGCCCCAGCATTTT. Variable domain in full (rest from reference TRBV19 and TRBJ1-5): DGGITQSPKYLFRKEGQNVTLSCEQNLNHDAMYWYRQDPGQGLRLIYYSQIVNDFQKGDIAEGYSVSREKKESFPLTVTSAQKNPTAFYLCASTGYSNQPQHFGDGTRLSIL.